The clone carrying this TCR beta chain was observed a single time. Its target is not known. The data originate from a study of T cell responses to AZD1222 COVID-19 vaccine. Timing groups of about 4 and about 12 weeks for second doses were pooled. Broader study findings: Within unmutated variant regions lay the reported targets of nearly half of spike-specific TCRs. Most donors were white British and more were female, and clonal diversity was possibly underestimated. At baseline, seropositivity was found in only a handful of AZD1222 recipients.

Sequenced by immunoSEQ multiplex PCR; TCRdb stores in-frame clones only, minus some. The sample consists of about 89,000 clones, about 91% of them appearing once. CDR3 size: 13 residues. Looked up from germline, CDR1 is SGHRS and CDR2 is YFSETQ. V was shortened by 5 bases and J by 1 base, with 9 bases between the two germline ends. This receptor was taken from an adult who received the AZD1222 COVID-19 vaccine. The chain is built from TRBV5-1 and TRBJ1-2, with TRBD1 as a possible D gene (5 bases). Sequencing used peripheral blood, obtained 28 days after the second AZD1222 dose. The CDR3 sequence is CASRQDINYGYTF. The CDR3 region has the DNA TGCGCCAGCAGACAGGATATTAACTATGGCTACACCTTC.